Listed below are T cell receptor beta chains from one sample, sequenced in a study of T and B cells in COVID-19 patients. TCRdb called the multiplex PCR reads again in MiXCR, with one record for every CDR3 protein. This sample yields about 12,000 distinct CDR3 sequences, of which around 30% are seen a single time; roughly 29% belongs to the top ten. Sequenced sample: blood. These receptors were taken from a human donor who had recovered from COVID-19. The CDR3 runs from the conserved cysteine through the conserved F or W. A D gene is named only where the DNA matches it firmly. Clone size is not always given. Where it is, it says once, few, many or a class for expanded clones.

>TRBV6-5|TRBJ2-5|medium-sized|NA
TGTGCCAGCAGTTACGAGGGCACCCTAGGGGTAGAGACCCAGTACTTC
CASSYEGTLGVETQYF
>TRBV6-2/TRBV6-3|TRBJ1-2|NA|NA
TGTGCCAGTGCCACCGGGACGGTGGCCTTTGAGAGCTATGGCTACACCTTC
CASATGTVAFESYGYTF
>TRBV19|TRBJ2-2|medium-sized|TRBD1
TGTGCCAGTAGTATCACAGGGGCAAGTACCGGGGAGCTGTTTTTT
CASSITGASTGELFF
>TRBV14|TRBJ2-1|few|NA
TGTGCCAGCAGCCTGATGCAGGGTTCCTACAATGAGCAGTTCTTC
CASSLMQGSYNEQFF
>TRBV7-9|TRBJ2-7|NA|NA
TGTGCCAGCAGCCCCCTCTACGAGCAGTACTTC
CASSPLYEQYF
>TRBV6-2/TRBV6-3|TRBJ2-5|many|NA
TGTGCCAGCAGTTTCCGGGGAGAGACCCAGTACTTC
CASSFRGETQYF
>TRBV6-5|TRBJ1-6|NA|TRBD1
TGTGCCAGCAGCCGGACAGGGGATTCACCCCTCCACTTT
CASSRTGDSPLHF
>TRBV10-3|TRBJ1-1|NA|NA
TGTGCCATCAGTGACGGGATGGCCACTGAAGCTTTCTTT
CAISDGMATEAFF
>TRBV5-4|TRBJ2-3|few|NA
TGTGCCAGCAGCTTGACCCCGAGCACAGATACGCAGTATTTT
CASSLTPSTDTQYF
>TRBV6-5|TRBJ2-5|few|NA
TGTGCCAGCAGTTACTCGCGAGGAATCAAGGGGCAAGAGACCCAGTACTTC
CASSYSRGIKGQETQYF
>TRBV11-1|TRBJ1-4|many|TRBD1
TGTGCCAGCAGCTTAACCCCGGGACAGGACAATGAAAAACTGTTTTTT
CASSLTPGQDNEKLFF
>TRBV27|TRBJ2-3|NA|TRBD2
TGTGCCAGCAGTTCGGGACTAGCGCAAGGAGTGGATACGCAGTATTTT
CASSSGLAQGVDTQYF
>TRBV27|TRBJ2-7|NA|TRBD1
TGTGCCAGCGGTTTCCTCAGGGGGAACCCCTACGAGCAGTACTTC
CASGFLRGNPYEQYF
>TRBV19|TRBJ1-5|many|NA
TGTGCCAGTAGTACGGCTACTGTCCTGACAGCCCAGCATTTT
CASSTATVLTAQHF
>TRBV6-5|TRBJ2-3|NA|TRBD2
TGTGCCAGCAGAAGGACTAGCGGGAGCACAGATACGCAGTATTTT
CASRRTSGSTDTQYF
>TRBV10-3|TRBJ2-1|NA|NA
TGTGCCATCAGTGGCCGGGGTAGCCGAGATGAGCAGTTCTTC
CAISGRGSRDEQFF
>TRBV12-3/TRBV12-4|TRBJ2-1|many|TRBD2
TGTGCCAGCAGGGCCCTCCTAGCGGGAGGGTACAATGAGCAGTTCTTC
CASRALLAGGYNEQFF
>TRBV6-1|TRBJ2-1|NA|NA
TGTGCCAGCAGTGGCAGGTCTCCGAGCTCCTACAATGAGCAGTTCTTC
CASSGRSPSSYNEQFF
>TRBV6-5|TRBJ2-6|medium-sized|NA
TGTGCCAGCAGTTACTTATCCCTTAAGACCGGGGCCAACGTCCTGACTTTC
CASSYLSLKTGANVLTF
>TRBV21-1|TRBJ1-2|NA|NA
TGTGCCAGCAGCAAACAACCCCGACAGGGGCGCCGTCGGGGCTACACCTTC
CASSKQPRQGRRRGYTF
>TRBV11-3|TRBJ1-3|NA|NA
TGTGCCAGCAGCTTAGGTGTCGGATCTGGAAACACCATATATTTT
CASSLGVGSGNTIYF
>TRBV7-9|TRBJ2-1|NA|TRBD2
TGTGCCAGCAGCCTTAGCGGGAGGGGAGGCGATGAGCAGTTCTTC
CASSLSGRGGDEQFF
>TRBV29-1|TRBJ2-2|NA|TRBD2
TGCAGTGCTAGAGCTGGACTAGCGGGATACACCGGGGAGCTGTTTTTT
CSARAGLAGYTGELFF
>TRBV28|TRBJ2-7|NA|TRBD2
TGTGCCAGCAGTCCGTCTAGCGGGAGCCCCTACGAGCAGTACTTC
CASSPSSGSPYEQYF
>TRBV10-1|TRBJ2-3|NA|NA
TGCGCCAGCAGTGAGTCGGGGTCAGGGCCAGATACGCAGTATTTT
CASSESGSGPDTQYF
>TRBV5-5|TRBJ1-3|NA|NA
TGTGCCAGCAGCTTGGACCCTCAAGTCCTTGGAAACACCATATATTTT
CASSLDPQVLGNTIYF
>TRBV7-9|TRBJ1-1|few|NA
TGTGCCAGCAGTTACTTCGGGGATAACACTGAAGCTTTCTTT
CASSYFGDNTEAFF
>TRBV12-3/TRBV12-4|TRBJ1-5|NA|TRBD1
TGTGCCAGCAGTACGGGGACAGCTAGCAATCAGCCCCAGCATTTT
CASSTGTASNQPQHF
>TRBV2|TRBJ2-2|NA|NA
TGTGCCAGCAGGGCGCACGACAGCCTCACCGGGGAGCTGTTTTTT
CASRAHDSLTGELFF
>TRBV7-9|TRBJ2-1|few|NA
TGTGCCAGCACCACTAGGATCAATGAGCAGTTCTTC
CASTTRINEQFF
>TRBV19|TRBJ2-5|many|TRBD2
TGTGCCAGTAGTATATGGGGGGGGTCGCGGGAGACCCAGTACTTC
CASSIWGGSRETQYF
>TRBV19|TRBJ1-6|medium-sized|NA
TGTGCCAGTAGTATCCCAAGGGGAAACAATAATTCACCCCTCCACTTT
CASSIPRGNNNSPLHF
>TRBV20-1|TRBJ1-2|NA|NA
TGCAGTGCTAGCGGAGTCTGGGGCTACACCTTC
CSASGVWGYTF
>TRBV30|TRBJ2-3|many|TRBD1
TGTGCCTGGAGAGAGGGGGCAGGCACAAATACGCAGTATTTT
CAWREGAGTNTQYF
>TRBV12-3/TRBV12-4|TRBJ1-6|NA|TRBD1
TGTGCCAGCAGGGGGACAGGGGAGATTCTACCCCTCCACTTT
CASRGTGEILPLHF
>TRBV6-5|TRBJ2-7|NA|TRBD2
TGTGCCAGCAGTCAGGAGCGGGAGGGCGGCTACGAGCAGTACTTC
CASSQEREGGYEQYF
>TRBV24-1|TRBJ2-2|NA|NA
TGTGCCACCAGTGAGACCCCAATTGCGTGGGGCCAGGTCGAGGTTCGGGAGCTGTTTTTT
CATSETPIAWGQVEVRELFF
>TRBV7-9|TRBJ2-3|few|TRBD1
TGTGCCAGCAGCATGGGGACAGGCGCAGATACGCAGTATTTT
CASSMGTGADTQYF
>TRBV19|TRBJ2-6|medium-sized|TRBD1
TGTGCCAGTAGTCCCGGGACAGGGAGCTCTGGGGCCAACGTCCTGACTTTC
CASSPGTGSSGANVLTF
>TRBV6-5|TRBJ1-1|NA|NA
TGTGCCAGCAGTGGACCTTATAAGGGAACTGAAGCTTTCTTT
CASSGPYKGTEAFF
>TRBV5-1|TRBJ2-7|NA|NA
TGCGCCAGCAGCTTGGCCTCAACAGGCAAAGAGGAGTACTTC
CASSLASTGKEEYF
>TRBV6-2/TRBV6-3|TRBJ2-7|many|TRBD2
TGTGCCACCTTACTAGCGGGAGGTCATTCCTACGAGCAGTACTTC
CATLLAGGHSYEQYF
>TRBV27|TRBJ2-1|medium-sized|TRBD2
TGTGCCAGCAGTTTGCGCGGGAGGGAGACCCACCCAACTTCCAATGAGCAGTTCTTC
CASSLRGRETHPTSNEQFF
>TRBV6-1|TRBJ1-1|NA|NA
TGTGCCAGCAGTGATTTTGGCAGGGTGGTCACTGAAGCTTTCTTT
CASSDFGRVVTEAFF
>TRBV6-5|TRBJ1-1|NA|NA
TGTGCCAGCAGCAAAGCGGGAGGAACGGAAGCTTTCTTT
CASSKAGGTEAFF
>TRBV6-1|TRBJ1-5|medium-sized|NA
TGTGCCAGCAGACAGGGCAATCAGCCCCAGCATTTT
CASRQGNQPQHF
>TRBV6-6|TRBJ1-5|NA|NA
TGTGCCAGCAGTTCCCGACAGACATGGGGCAATCAGCCCCAGCATTTT
CASSSRQTWGNQPQHF
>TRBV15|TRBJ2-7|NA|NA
TGTGCCACCAGCAGAGAGTCGGTCAGGGATCTATCGTACGAGCAGTACTTC
CATSRESVRDLSYEQYF
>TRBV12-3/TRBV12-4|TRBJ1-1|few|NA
TGTGCCAGCAGCAAGGGTTCCTTAGGTAGCACTGAAGCTTTCTTT
CASSKGSLGSTEAFF
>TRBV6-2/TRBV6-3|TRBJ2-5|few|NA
TGTGCCAGCAGTCGGACAGCGACGTACCAAGAGACCCAGTACTTC
CASSRTATYQETQYF
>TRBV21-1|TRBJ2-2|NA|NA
TGTGCCAGCAGCAAGAGCGGAGTCGGGGACCCTAGGGGGGAGCTGTTTTTT
CASSKSGVGDPRGELFF
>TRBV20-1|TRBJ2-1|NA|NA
TGCAGTGCTAGCTCGGGGACCTCCTACAATGAGCAGTTCTTC
CSASSGTSYNEQFF
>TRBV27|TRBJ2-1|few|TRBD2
TGTGCCAGCAGTTTAGTAGCGGGAGGCTACAATGAGCAGTTCTTC
CASSLVAGGYNEQFF
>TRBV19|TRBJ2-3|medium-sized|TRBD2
TGTGCCAGTACCGGGACTAGCCGTAGCACAGATACGCAGTATTTT
CASTGTSRSTDTQYF
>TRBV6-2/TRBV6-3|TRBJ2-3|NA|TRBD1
TGTGCCAGCACCCCACCGGGACAGGACACAGATACGCAGTATTTT
CASTPPGQDTDTQYF
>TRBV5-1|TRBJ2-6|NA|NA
TGCGCCAGCAGCTTATTGGCGGCCTCTGGGGCCAACGTCCTGACTTTC
CASSLLAASGANVLTF
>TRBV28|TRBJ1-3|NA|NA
TGTGCCAGCAGTTTCGGGGGCAGCTCTGGAAACACCATATATTTT
CASSFGGSSGNTIYF
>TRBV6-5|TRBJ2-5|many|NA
TGTGCCAGCAGGCGGCTGGGGGGCCACTCGGGGGAGACCCAGTACTTC
CASRRLGGHSGETQYF
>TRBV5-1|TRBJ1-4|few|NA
TGCGCCAGCAGCTTGGGGACAGTTGCAACTAATGAAAAACTGTTTTTT
CASSLGTVATNEKLFF
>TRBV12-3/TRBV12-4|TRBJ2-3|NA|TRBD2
TGTGCCAGCAGGCCTCCGGGACTAGCGGGTGATACGCAGTATTTT
CASRPPGLAGDTQYF